Listed here are 5 T cell receptor beta chains from one sample, sequenced in a study of beta chain features in type 1 diabetes. The entirety of the isolated RNA underwent reverse transcription, so expressed TCRB transcripts were sequenced. Profiling relied on immunoSEQ multiplex PCR, and the TCRdb table lists in-frame clones only, not all of them. Among 150,000 to 170,000 clones listed, approximately 10% were seen once. These receptors are not linked to any known antigen. Study-wide points: Shorter TCRB CDR3s, moderately but significantly so, marked every one of the four CD4+ subsets in Type 1 diabetes patients.

The sample comprised central memory CD4+ T cells from blood. Receptors originate from a man aged 30-40 years with type 1 diabetes.

This clone was detected only a few times. This chain connects TRBV28 to TRBJ2-1, with 7 bases lining up with TRBD2. CDR3 size: 16 residues. Germline V gene lookup returns CDR1 MDHEN and CDR2 SYDVKM. J lost 7 bases, V lost 0 bases, and 9 bases had no gene match. The CDR3: CASSLWGRGLVNEQFF. CDR3 DNA sequence: TGTGCCAGCAGTTTATGGGGGAGGGGACTGGTAAATGAGCAGTTCTTC.

A few counts support this clone. The rearrangement joins TRBV15 to TRBJ2-4; 10 positions match TRBD2. The CDR3 covers 19 residues. J was trimmed by 6 bases and V by 5 bases; bases with no gene match: 19. CDR1 and CDR2 (germline): LNHNV, YYDKDF (reference sequence). The CDR3 DNA follows: TGTGCCACCAGCCGAAAAACCGGCCTAGCGGGAGTCGCGGGAAACATTCAGTACTTC. Translation gives CATSRKTGLAGVAGNIQYF.

The rearrangement uses TRBV25-1 and TRBJ1-2, with D possibly TRBD1 on 5 matching bases. Germline CDR1 MGHDK, CDR2 SYGVNS. V was trimmed by 0 bases and J by 8 bases, leaving 13 bases between them. The CDR3 has 14 amino acids. The CDR3 region is CASSEYSGGGGYTF. CDR3 coding DNA: TGTGCCAGCAGTGAATATTCTGGGGGGGGAGGCTACACCTTC.

The chain is built from TRBV4-1 and TRBJ2-7; TRBD1 agrees at 9 bases. The CDR3 is 14 amino acids. Trimming removed 2 bases from V and 6 bases from J; junction bases left unmatched: 5. Per germline, CDR1 MGHRA and CDR2 YSYEKL. CDR3 DNA: TGCGCCAGCAGCCAATACGGGACAGGGACCGAGCAGTACTTC. It yields the protein CASSQYGTGTEQYF.

The J gene is TRBJ1-5, the V gene TRBV6-5, with 8 bases lining up with TRBD1. V trimming: 7 bases; J trimming: 6 bases; junction bases outside the gene matches: 8. This CDR3 has 14 residues. Germline V gene data show CDR1 as MNHEY and CDR2 as SVGAGI. In DNA, the CDR3 is TGTGCCAGCACCATTGGACAGGGCCCTCAGCCCCAGCATTTT. The encoded protein is CASTIGQGPQPQHF.